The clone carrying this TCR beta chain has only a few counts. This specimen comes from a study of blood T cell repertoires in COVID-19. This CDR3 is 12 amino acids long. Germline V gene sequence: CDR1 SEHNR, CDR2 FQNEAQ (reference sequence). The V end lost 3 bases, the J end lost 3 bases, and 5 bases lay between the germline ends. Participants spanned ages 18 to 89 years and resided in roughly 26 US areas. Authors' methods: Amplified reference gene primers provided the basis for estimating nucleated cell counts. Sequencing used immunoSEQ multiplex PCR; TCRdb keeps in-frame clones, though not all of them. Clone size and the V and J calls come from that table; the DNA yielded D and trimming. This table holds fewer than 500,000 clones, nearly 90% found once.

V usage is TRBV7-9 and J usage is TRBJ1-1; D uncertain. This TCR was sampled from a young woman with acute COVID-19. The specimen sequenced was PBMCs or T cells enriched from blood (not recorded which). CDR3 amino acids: CASSFEDTEAFF. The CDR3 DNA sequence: TGTGCCAGCAGCTTCGAGGACACTGAAGCTTTCTTT.